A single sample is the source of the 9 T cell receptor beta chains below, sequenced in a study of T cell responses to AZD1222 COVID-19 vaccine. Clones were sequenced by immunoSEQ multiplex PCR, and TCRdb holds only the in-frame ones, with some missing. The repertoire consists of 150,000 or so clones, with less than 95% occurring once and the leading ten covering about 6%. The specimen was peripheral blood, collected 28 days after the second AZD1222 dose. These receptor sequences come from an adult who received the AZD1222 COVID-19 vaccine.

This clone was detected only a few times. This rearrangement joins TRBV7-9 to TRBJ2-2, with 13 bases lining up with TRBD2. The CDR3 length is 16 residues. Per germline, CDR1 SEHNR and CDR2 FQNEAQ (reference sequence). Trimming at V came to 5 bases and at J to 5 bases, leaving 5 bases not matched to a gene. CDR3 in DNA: TGTGCCAGCAGCGCCCCGACTAGCGGGGGGACCGGGGAGCTGTTTTTT. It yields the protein CASSAPTSGGTGELFF.

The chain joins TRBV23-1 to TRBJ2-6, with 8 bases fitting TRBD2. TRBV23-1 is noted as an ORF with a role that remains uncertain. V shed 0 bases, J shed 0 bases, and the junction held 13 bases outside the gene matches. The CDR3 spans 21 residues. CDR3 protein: CASSQSRFGGGLSSGANVLTF. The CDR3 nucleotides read TGCGCCAGCAGTCAATCAAGGTTCGGCGGGGGGCTTAGCTCTGGGGCCAACGTCCTGACTTTC.

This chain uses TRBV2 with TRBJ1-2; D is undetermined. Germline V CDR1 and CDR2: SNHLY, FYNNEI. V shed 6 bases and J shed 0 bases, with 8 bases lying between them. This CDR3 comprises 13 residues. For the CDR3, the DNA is TGTGCCAGCAGGAGCCGGGCTAACTATGGCTACACCTTC. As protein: CASRSRANYGYTF. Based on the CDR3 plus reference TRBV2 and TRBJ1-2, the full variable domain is EPEVTQTPSHQVTQMGQEVILRCVPISNHLYFYWYRQILGQKVEFLVSFYNNEISEKSEIFDDQFSVERPDGSNFTLKIRSTKLEDSAMYFCASRSRANYGYTFGSGTRLTVV.

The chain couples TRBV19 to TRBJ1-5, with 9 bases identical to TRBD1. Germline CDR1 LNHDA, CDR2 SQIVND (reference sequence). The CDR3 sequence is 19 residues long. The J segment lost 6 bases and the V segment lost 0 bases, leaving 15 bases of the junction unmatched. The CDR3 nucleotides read TGTGCCAGTAGTATAGACTTAGGACAGGGGAATTCGACTGGTCAGCCCCAGCATTTT. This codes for CASSIDLGQGNSTGQPQHF.

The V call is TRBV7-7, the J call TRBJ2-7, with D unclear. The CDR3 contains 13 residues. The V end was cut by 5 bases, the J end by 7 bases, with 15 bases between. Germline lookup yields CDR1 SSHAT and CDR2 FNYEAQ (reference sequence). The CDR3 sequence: CASSPIAFWEQYF. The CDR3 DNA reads TGTGCCAGCAGCCCAATCGCCTTTTGGGAGCAGTACTTC.

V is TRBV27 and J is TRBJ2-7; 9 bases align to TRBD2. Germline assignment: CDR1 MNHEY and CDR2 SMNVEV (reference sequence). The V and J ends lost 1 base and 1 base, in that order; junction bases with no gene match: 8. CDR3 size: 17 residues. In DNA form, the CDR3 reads TGTGCCAGCAGTTTATGGGGTAGCGGGAGTGTTTCCTACGAGCAGTACTTC. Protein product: CASSLWGSGSVSYEQYF.

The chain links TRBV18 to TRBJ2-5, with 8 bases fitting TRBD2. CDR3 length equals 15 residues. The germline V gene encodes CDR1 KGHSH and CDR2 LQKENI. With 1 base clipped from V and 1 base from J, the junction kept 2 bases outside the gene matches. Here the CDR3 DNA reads TGTGCCAGCTCACCACGGCTAGCGGGCCAAGAGACCCAGTACTTC. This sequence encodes CASSPRLAGQETQYF.

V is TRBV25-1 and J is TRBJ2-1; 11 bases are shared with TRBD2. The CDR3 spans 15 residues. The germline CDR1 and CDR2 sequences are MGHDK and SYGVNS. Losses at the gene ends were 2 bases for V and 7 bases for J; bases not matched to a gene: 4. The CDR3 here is CASSEMASGRNEQFF. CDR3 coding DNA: TGTGCCAGCAGTGAAATGGCTAGCGGGAGGAATGAGCAGTTCTTC.

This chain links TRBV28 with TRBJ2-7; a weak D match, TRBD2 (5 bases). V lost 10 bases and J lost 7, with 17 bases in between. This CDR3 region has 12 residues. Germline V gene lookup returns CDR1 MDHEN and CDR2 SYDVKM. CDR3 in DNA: TGTGCCATCGGACTGACAACGAGGGAGCAGTACTTC. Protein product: CAIGLTTREQYF.